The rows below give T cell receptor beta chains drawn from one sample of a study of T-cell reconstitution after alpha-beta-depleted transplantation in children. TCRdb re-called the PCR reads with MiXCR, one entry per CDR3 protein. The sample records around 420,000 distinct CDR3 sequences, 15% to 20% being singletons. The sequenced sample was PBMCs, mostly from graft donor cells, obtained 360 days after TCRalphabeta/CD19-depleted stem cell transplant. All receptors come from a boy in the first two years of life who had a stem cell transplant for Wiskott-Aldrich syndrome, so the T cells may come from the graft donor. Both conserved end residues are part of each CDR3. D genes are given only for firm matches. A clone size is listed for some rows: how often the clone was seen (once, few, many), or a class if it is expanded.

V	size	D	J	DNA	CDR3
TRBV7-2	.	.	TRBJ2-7	TGTGCCAGCAGCTTCGAGACTTATCCCTACGAGCAGTACTTC	CASSFETYPYEQYF
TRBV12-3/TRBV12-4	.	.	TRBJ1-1	TGTGCCAGCAGTCAACAGATGAACACTGAAGCTTTCTTT	CASSQQMNTEAFF
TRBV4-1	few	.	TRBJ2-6	TGCGCCAGCAGCCCCTACACTCTTTCACCCGGGGCCAACGTCCTGACTTTC	CASSPYTLSPGANVLTF
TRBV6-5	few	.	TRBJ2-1	TGTGCCAGCAGTTACTCCGATAGGGACAATGAGCAGTTCTTC	CASSYSDRDNEQFF
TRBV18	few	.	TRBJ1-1	TGTGCCAGCTCAACCCTCAGGGCCGGGAACACTGAAGCTTTCTTT	CASSTLRAGNTEAFF
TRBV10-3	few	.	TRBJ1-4	TGTGCCATCAGTGAGTCAAAGACGGGACTAGGAGGGGAAAAACTGTTTTTT	CAISESKTGLGGEKLFF
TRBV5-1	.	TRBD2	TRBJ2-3	TGCGCCAGCAGCTCCCTAGCGGGAGGGCCCTCAGATACGCAGTATTTT	CASSSLAGGPSDTQYF
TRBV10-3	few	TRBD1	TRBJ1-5	TGTGCCATCAGTGCGACAGGGGAGAATCAGCCCCAGCATTTT	CAISATGENQPQHF
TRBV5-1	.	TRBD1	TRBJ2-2	TGCGCCAGCAGCTTGGGACAGGGGGCCCGGAACACCGGGGAGCTGTTTTTT	CASSLGQGARNTGELFF
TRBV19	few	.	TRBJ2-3	TGTGCCAGTAGTAACCGGGCCCTTCAACCCACAGATACGCAGTATTTT	CASSNRALQPTDTQYF